Listed here are 20 T cell receptor beta chains from one sample, sequenced in a study of blood T cell repertoires in COVID-19. Profiling relied on immunoSEQ multiplex PCR, and the TCRdb table lists in-frame clones only, not all of them. The sample contains about 110,000 clones, roughly 85% of which appear only once. Sequenced sample: peripheral blood. The source is a human donor in a cohort sampled during active COVID-19.

This chain uses TRBV10-3 with TRBJ2-3, with 9 bases identical to TRBD2. The J segment lost 2 bases and the V segment lost 5 bases, leaving 5 bases of the junction unmatched. Germline V lookup: CDR1 ENHRY, CDR2 SYGVKD. This CDR3 region has 15 residues. In nucleotides, the CDR3 is TGTGCCATCAGTCAAGCGGGAGGACACACAGATACGCAGTATTTT. Translating gives CAISQAGGHTDTQYF.

In the case of this clone: Other DNA sequences in the sample encode the same CDR3. The chain joins TRBV11-2 to TRBJ2-1; D unresolved. The germline V gene encodes CDR1 SGHAT and CDR2 FQNNGV. The CDR3 totals 15 residues. V was pared by 0 bases and J by 0 bases, with 6 bases between. CDR3 coding DNA: TGTGCCAGCAGCTTAGATCTGAGCTCCTACAATGAGCAGTTCTTC. This translates into CASSLDLSSYNEQFF.

The sample holds one count of this clone. The gene calls are TRBV5-8 and TRBJ1-3; TRBD1 might be the D (5 bases). CDR1 is SGHTS and CDR2 is YDEGEE in the germline V gene. V lost 1 base, J lost 2 bases, and 13 bases lay in between. This CDR3 spans 16 amino acids. CDR3 nucleotides: TGTGCCAGCAGCTTGCAGGGAAGGCTGGCTGGAAACACCATATATTTT. Translation gives CASSLQGRLAGNTIYF.

The chain is built from TRBV11-3 and TRBJ2-1; 9 nucleotides agree with TRBD2. In germline, CDR1 is SGHNT, CDR2 YENEEA. The V segment lost 5 bases and the J segment 5 bases; nucleotides outside the gene matches: 13. This CDR3 is 17 amino acids long. The CDR3 sequence is CASSPGIAGALNNEQFF. The CDR3 DNA sequence: TGTGCCAGCAGCCCAGGGATAGCGGGAGCCCTTAACAATGAGCAGTTCTTC.

The V call is TRBV6-5, the J call TRBJ2-7; TRBD1 matches at 9 bases. J lost 3 bases, V lost 8 bases, and 8 bases had no gene match. Germline V CDR1 and CDR2: MNHEY, SVGAGI. The CDR3 spans 14 residues. CDR3 sequence (DNA): TGTGCCAGCTTAACCCGGGACAGGGTCTACGAGCAGTACTTC. This translates into CASLTRDRVYEQYF.

The chain employs TRBV28 and TRBJ2-5; D is unresolved. CDR1 is MDHEN and CDR2 is SYDVKM in the germline V gene. The CDR3 is made up of 13 amino acids. The V gene lost 7 bases and the J gene lost 4 bases, with 13 bases spanning the gap. CDR3 loop: CASISTLPETQYF. In DNA, the CDR3 is TGTGCCAGCATTTCCACTCTCCCAGAGACCCAGTACTTC.

This clone has just one count. V gene TRBV9 combines with J gene TRBJ2-1; D may be TRBD2 (5 bases). Germline CDR1 is SGDLS and CDR2 is YYNGEE. The CDR3 contains 16 residues. V lost 0 bases, J lost 6 bases, and 16 bases lay in between. The CDR3 coding sequence is TGTGCCAGCAGCGTAGGCCTCCAAGCGGCGGGCAATGAGCAGTTCTTC. Protein product: CASSVGLQAAGNEQFF. Supplemented by reference TRBV9 and TRBJ2-1, the full variable domain reads DSGVTQTPKHLITATGQRVTLRCSPRSGDLSVYWYQQSLDQGLQFLIQYYNGEERAKGNILERFSAQQFPDLHSELNLSSLELGDSALYFCASSVGLQAAGNEQFFGPGTRLTVL.

CDR3 sequence (DNA): TGTGCCAGCAGCTCACGACTAGCGGGAGGAAATGAGCAGTTCTTC. As protein: CASSSRLAGGNEQFF. The rearrangement links TRBV7-6 to TRBJ2-1; TRBD2 aligns across 13 bases. CDR3 length: 15 amino acids. From germline, CDR1 is SGHVS and CDR2 FNYEAQ. With V trimmed by 4 bases and J by 7 bases, 4 bases remained unmatched. The full variable domain, with the rest looked up from reference TRBV7-6 and TRBJ2-1, is GAGVSQSPRYKVTKRGQDVALRCDPISGHVSLYWYRQALGQGPEFLTYFNYEAQQDKSGLPNDRFSAERPEGSISTLTIQRTEQRDSAMYRCASSSRLAGGNEQFFGPGTRLTVL.

The chain has TRBV5-1 and TRBJ2-3; TRBD1 matches 8 bases. The length of the CDR3 is 15 residues. The ends lost 4 bases at V and 1 base at J; junction bases unmatched: 5. The germline V gene encodes CDR1 SGHRS and CDR2 YFSETQ. The CDR3 DNA reads TGCGCCAGCAGCCTTGTGGGACAGGGCACAGATACGCAGTATTTT. This gives the protein CASSLVGQGTDTQYF.

V usage is TRBV5-5 and J usage is TRBJ2-7; a weak D match, TRBD2 (6 bases). Germline assignment: CDR1 SGHKS and CDR2 YYEKEE (reference sequence). Trimming took off 4 bases at V and 0 bases at J, with 17 bases between the two ends. This CDR3 is built from 16 residues. CDR3: CASSVVGGDPSYEQYF. CDR3 in DNA: TGTGCCAGCAGCGTTGTAGGCGGGGACCCCTCCTACGAGCAGTACTTC. Complete variable domain (other parts from reference TRBV5-5 and TRBJ2-7): DAGVTQSPTHLIKTRGQQVTLRCSPISGHKSVSWYQQVLGQGPQFIFQYYEKEERGRGNFPDRFSARQFPNYSSELNVNALLLGDSALYLCASSVVGGDPSYEQYFGPGTRLTVT.

This chain joins TRBV29-1 and TRBJ1-2; 7 bases map to TRBD1. The V and J ends lost 4 bases and 2 bases, in that order; junction bases with no gene match: 4. CDR3 length: 13 residues. Per germline, CDR1 SQVTM and CDR2 ANQGSEA. CDR3 nucleotides: TGCAGCGTTGCCCCGGGACAGAACTATGGCTACACCTTC. Translating gives CSVAPGQNYGYTF.

The gene calls are TRBV7-2 and TRBJ2-6, with a tentative D call TRBD2 (6 bases). Per the germline V gene, CDR1 is SGHTA and CDR2 is FQGNSA. V dropped 5 bases and J dropped 2 bases, with 13 bases sitting between them. CDR3 length: 16 residues. The CDR3 DNA follows: TGTGCCAGCAGCGGCCGGGGGATCCCTGGGGCCAACGTCCTGACTTTC. Translation: CASSGRGIPGANVLTF.

The chain employs TRBV11-2 and TRBJ2-4, with TRBD1 as a possible D gene (5 bases). CDR3 length equals 16 residues. Trimming removed 5 bases at V and 3 bases at J, with 17 bases between. In germline, CDR1 is SGHAT, CDR2 FQNNGV. The DNA for the CDR3 is TGTGCCAGCAGCGCCCGACAGAGAGACCGCAAAAACATTCAGTACTTC. Translating gives CASSARQRDRKNIQYF.

This clone was counted a single time. The gene calls are TRBV5-8 and TRBJ1-2; TRBD1 matches 8 bases. The trim removed 4 bases at V and 4 bases at J, leaving 9 bases unmatched. CDR3 length: 15 residues. Germline lookup yields CDR1 SGHTS and CDR2 YDEGEE. Here the CDR3 DNA reads TGTGCCAGCAGCCGACAGGGGCAGACGCTCTATGGCTACACCTTC. Protein sequence: CASSRQGQTLYGYTF.

The gene calls are TRBV6-5 and TRBJ2-1, with no clear D. Between the trimmed V and J ends, which lost 5 bases and 1 base, there was a span of 3 bases. Germline V gene lookup returns CDR1 MNHEY and CDR2 SVGAGI. This CDR3 is 12 amino acids long. The CDR3 region is CASSRSYNEQFF. In DNA form, the CDR3 reads TGTGCCAGCAGTCGTTCCTACAATGAGCAGTTCTTC.

V gene TRBV4-2 combines with J gene TRBJ2-2; 8 positions agree with TRBD2. This CDR3 region has 15 residues. V trimming: 0 bases; J trimming: 6 bases; junction bases outside the gene matches: 3. CDR1 is LGHNA and CDR2 is YNFKEQ in the germline V gene. The CDR3 DNA follows: TGTGCCAGCAGCCAAGAACTAGCGGTGGCCGGGGAGCTGTTTTTT. As protein: CASSQELAVAGELFF.

The chain links TRBV2 to TRBJ2-1; D uncertain. The CDR3 contains 14 residues. Germline V gives CDR1 SNHLY, CDR2 FYNNEI. Trimming removed 7 bases from V and 5 bases from J, with 15 bases in between. This CDR3 is CASTVAAAHNEQFF. The CDR3 DNA sequence: TGTGCCAGCACTGTTGCCGCGGCCCACAATGAGCAGTTCTTC.

V gene TRBV6-5 combines with J gene TRBJ2-1, with a possible D match to TRBD2 (6 bases). This CDR3 is built from 14 residues. CDR1 and CDR2 (germline): MNHEY, SVGAGI. V was clipped by 1 base and J by 5 bases, with 9 bases between them. CDR3 in amino acids: CASSYFAGNNEQFF. For the CDR3, the DNA is TGTGCCAGCAGTTACTTTGCGGGGAACAATGAGCAGTTCTTC.

This clone was recorded a few times. This chain uses TRBV10-3 with TRBJ2-5; 7 bases fit TRBD1. J gave up 5 bases and V 2 bases, and 11 bases lay outside the gene matches. Per germline, CDR1 ENHRY and CDR2 SYGVKD. This CDR3 region has 16 residues. This CDR3 is CAISETEGTAYETQYF. CDR3 DNA sequence: TGTGCCATCAGTGAGACTGAGGGGACAGCTTATGAGACCCAGTACTTC.

The rearrangement uses TRBV25-1 and TRBJ1-3; D remains unclear. The germline CDR1 and CDR2 sequences are MGHDK and SYGVNS. CDR3 length equals 15 residues. Trimming shortened V by 3 bases and J by 0 bases, and 9 bases separated the two germline ends. The chain's CDR3 is CASSDEQTSGNTIYF. The CDR3 bases are TGTGCCAGCAGTGACGAACAGACCTCTGGAAACACCATATATTTT.